The 32 T cell receptor beta chains listed next were all sequenced from one sample in a study of control samples from healthy donors and cancer patients. Sequencing was performed with immunoSEQ multiplex PCR; in TCRdb, only in-frame clones are kept and a portion is missing. The sample gives over 150,000 clones, about 94% of which show up once; approximately 6% is in the top ten. Material for sequencing was blood. The source of these receptors is a man aged 40-49 years in good health.

The V and J genes are TRBV30 and TRBJ1-2, with D unclear. The CDR3 spans 13 residues. V was pared by 0 bases and J by 7 bases, with 12 bases between. The germline CDR1 and CDR2 sequences are GTSNPN and SVGIG (reference sequence). The CDR3 bases are TGTGCCTGGAGTGTAATCTCGGGTGGTGGCTACACCTTC. This translates into CAWSVISGGGYTF.

This chain uses TRBV18 with TRBJ2-1; TRBD1 matches at 11 bases. The J segment lost 4 bases and the V segment lost 4 bases, leaving 9 bases of the junction unmatched. The CDR3 runs to 17 residues. The V gene's germline CDR1 is KGHSH and CDR2 LQKENI. The CDR3 DNA follows: TGTGCCAGCTCACAGAAACCCGGGACAGGGGGTTACAATGAGCAGTTCTTC. Translation: CASSQKPGTGGYNEQFF.

This sequence joins TRBV4-1 and TRBJ1-2; D unresolved. The CDR3 runs 14 residues. The V and J ends lost 1 base and 5 bases respectively, with 11 bases between them. Germline CDR1 and CDR2: MGHRA and YSYEKL. The CDR3 nucleotides read TGCGCCAGCAGCCAAGTTAACACAGAATATGGCTACACCTTC. Protein sequence: CASSQVNTEYGYTF.

V gene TRBV5-6 combines with J gene TRBJ2-7; D remains unclear. This CDR3 is built from 11 residues. Trimming took 4 bases from V and 3 from J, leaving 5 bases between them. Germline CDR1 is SGHDT and CDR2 is YYEEEE. The CDR3 DNA follows: TGTGCCAGCAGCGGAGACTACGAGCAGTACTTC. It encodes CASSGDYEQYF.

This chain connects TRBV28 to TRBJ1-6; 7 bases are a match to TRBD1. The CDR3 is 15 amino acids. The germline gives CDR1 MDHEN, CDR2 SYDVKM. The V and J ends lost 6 bases and 9 bases, in that order; junction bases with no gene match: 11. The CDR3 loop is CASRAGQVGGSPLHF. CDR3 nucleotides: TGTGCCAGCAGGGCAGGACAGGTGGGAGGTTCACCCCTCCACTTT.

This clone was seen only a few times. The V gene is TRBV6-6, the J gene TRBJ2-5, with 7 bases aligning to TRBD1. The V gene end was trimmed by 6 bases and the J gene end by 5 bases; junction bases not matched to a gene: 6. Germline V CDR1 and CDR2: MNHNY, SVGAGI (reference sequence). The CDR3 totals 13 residues. CDR3 nucleotides: TGTGCCAGCAGCCGACAGGGAATCGAGACCCAGTACTTC. It specifies CASSRQGIETQYF.

V usage is TRBV11-2 and J usage is TRBJ1-6; D is ambiguous. CDR1 and CDR2 from the germline V gene are SGHAT and FQNNGV. Between the trimmed V and J ends, which lost 5 bases and 7 bases, there was a span of 12 bases. This CDR3 spans 14 amino acids. CDR3 nucleotides: TGTGCCAGCAGCGCTCGGAACATCAATTCACCCCTCCACTTT. This encodes CASSARNINSPLHF.

This chain connects TRBV27 to TRBJ1-2; TRBD1 aligns across 9 bases. Germline V gives CDR1 MNHEY, CDR2 SMNVEV (reference sequence). J was trimmed by 6 bases and V by 5 bases; bases with no gene match: 4. This CDR3 is built from 13 residues. This chain's CDR3 is CASSKQGADGYTF. CDR3 DNA: TGTGCCAGCAGTAAACAGGGGGCGGATGGCTACACCTTC.

V is TRBV5-1 and J is TRBJ2-1, with a possible D match to TRBD2 (7 bases). This CDR3 comprises 16 residues. Per germline, CDR1 SGHRS and CDR2 YFSETQ. Trimming left V 2 bases short and J 0 bases short, with 12 bases between. In DNA form, the CDR3 reads TGCGCCAGCAGCTTAGGCGGGGGCAGCTCCTACAATGAGCAGTTCTTC. Translation: CASSLGGGSSYNEQFF.

The rearrangement joins TRBV11-2 to TRBJ1-4, with D possibly being TRBD1 (5 bases). The CDR3 spans 16 residues. The V gene lost 5 bases and the J gene lost 6 bases, with 19 bases spanning the gap. The germline gives CDR1 SGHAT, CDR2 FQNNGV. This CDR3 reads CASSPSWGSGHEKLFF. CDR3 bases: TGTGCCAGCAGCCCATCGTGGGGGTCAGGGCATGAAAAACTGTTTTTT.

This rearrangement joins TRBV28 to TRBJ1-2, with D tentatively TRBD1 (6 bases). CDR1 MDHEN and CDR2 SYDVKM come from the germline V gene. The CDR3 covers 14 residues. V lost 7 bases, J lost 1 base, and 13 bases lay in between. The CDR3 loop reads CASTLPQGNYGYTF. DNA for the CDR3: TGTGCCAGCACCCTCCCACAGGGTAACTATGGCTACACCTTC.

The genes are TRBV29-1 and TRBJ2-4; 7 bases fit TRBD1. The CDR3 spans 14 residues. Germline values: CDR1 SQVTM, CDR2 ANQGSEA. V lost 7 bases to trimming and J lost 1 base; unmatched junction nucleotides: 7. The CDR3 bases are TGCAGCGCAGACCCGGGACAGGCCAAAAACATTCAGTACTTC. It translates to CSADPGQAKNIQYF.

This rearrangement joins TRBV7-2 to TRBJ2-4; D is uncertain. Germline V gives CDR1 SGHTA, CDR2 FQGNSA. The CDR3 length is 16 residues. Trimming left V 2 bases short and J 0 bases short, with 11 bases between. DNA of the CDR3: TGTGCCAGCAGCTTATCCAGAAATTTAGCCAAAAACATTCAGTACTTC. Its translation is CASSLSRNLAKNIQYF.

The CDR3 sequence is CASSLEKNIQYF. DNA of the CDR3: TGTGCCAGCAGCCTGGAAAAGAACATTCAGTACTTC. This chain joins TRBV3-1 (or the pseudogene TRBV3-2) and TRBJ2-4; D gene uncertain. Germline CDR1 LGHDT, CDR2 YNNKEL (reference sequence). This CDR3 spans 12 amino acids. V shed 4 bases and J shed 7 bases, with 8 bases lying between them.

The V call is TRBV27, the J call TRBJ2-7; possible D gene TRBD2, 5 bases. CDR3 length equals 15 residues. The V end lost 2 bases, the J end lost 3 bases, and 14 bases lay between the germline ends. The V gene's germline CDR1 is MNHEY and CDR2 SMNVEV (reference sequence). As DNA, the CDR3 is TGTGCCAGCAGTTTAACCCCGGGAACCATCTACGAGCAGTACTTC. It specifies CASSLTPGTIYEQYF.

The chain carries TRBV5-4 and TRBJ2-1; D call uncertain. This CDR3 has 14 residues. In germline, CDR1 is SGHNT, CDR2 YYREEE (reference sequence). V dropped 1 base and J dropped 7 bases, with 12 bases sitting between them. The CDR3 is CASSLIIDGNEQFF. CDR3 nucleotide sequence: TGTGCCAGCAGCTTGATTATTGACGGGAATGAGCAGTTCTTC.

The V call is TRBV28, the J call TRBJ1-3; 7 nucleotides line up with TRBD1. V shed 4 bases and J 1 base; nucleotides not matched to a gene: 1. The length of the CDR3 is 14 residues. Per the germline V gene, CDR1 is MDHEN and CDR2 is SYDVKM. The chain's CDR3 is CASSSQGSGNTIYF. The CDR3 DNA is TGTGCCAGCAGTTCACAGGGGTCTGGAAACACCATATATTTT.

This clone was counted once. The chain links TRBV9 to TRBJ2-3; the D gene could be TRBD1 or TRBD2 (5 bases each). The CDR3 length is 14 residues. Per the germline V gene, CDR1 is SGDLS and CDR2 is YYNGEE. With 6 bases removed from V and 1 base from J, the gap between germline ends came to 12 bases. CDR3 nucleotides: TGTGCCAGCAAAAGGGACCAGGGCACAGATACGCAGTATTTT. The encoded protein is CASKRDQGTDTQYF.

The chain links TRBV28 to TRBJ1-2; 8 bases are a match to TRBD1. The CDR3 loop spans 15 amino acids. Germline-derived CDR1 and CDR2 are MDHEN and SYDVKM. The ends lost 5 bases at V and 6 bases at J; junction bases unmatched: 11. The CDR3 bases are TGTGCCAGCAGTCCATCGGACAGGGATGTTAATGGCTACACCTTC. Protein product: CASSPSDRDVNGYTF.

The rearrangement links TRBV29-1 to TRBJ1-4; D uncertain. With 1 base removed from V and 10 bases from J, the gap between germline ends came to 13 bases. Germline CDR1 is SQVTM and CDR2 is ANQGSEA. The CDR3 covers 13 residues. CDR3 sequence (DNA): TGCAGCGTTGAAGCTGCAGACAACCGAAAACTGTTTTTT. Translation: CSVEAADNRKLFF.

The rearrangement uses TRBV5-5 and TRBJ1-1; a weak D match, TRBD1 (6 bases). CDR1 is SGHKS, CDR2 YYEKEE, per germline (reference sequence). The CDR3 extends over 14 amino acids. Trimming pared 3 bases from V and 0 bases from J, leaving 9 bases between. CDR3: CASSYQGMNTEAFF. CDR3 DNA: TGTGCCAGCAGCTATCAGGGGATGAACACTGAAGCTTTCTTT.

The chain links TRBV27 to TRBJ1-1; D is unclear. Per germline, CDR1 MNHEY and CDR2 SMNVEV (reference sequence). V dropped 7 bases and J dropped 1 base, with 13 bases sitting between them. The CDR3 length is 14 residues. The CDR3 nucleotides read TGTGCCAGCACCCCCCGGGGAGGGAACACTGAAGCTTTCTTT. It encodes CASTPRGGNTEAFF.

This clone was seen more than once but under ten times. The V gene is TRBV5-4, the J gene TRBJ2-7; 9 positions agree with TRBD1. The CDR3 sequence is 15 residues long. V gave up 3 bases and J gave up 1 base; unmatched junction bases: 5. CDR1 and CDR2 (germline): SGHNT, YYREEE (reference sequence). The DNA for the CDR3 is TGTGCCAGCAGCTATCGAGGGACAGGGTCCTACGAGCAGTACTTC. Amino acid sequence: CASSYRGTGSYEQYF.

The chain couples TRBV3-1 (or the pseudogene TRBV3-2) to TRBJ2-3, with D uncertain. Trimming stripped 4 bases from V and 7 bases from J, with 9 bases between. This CDR3 comprises 12 residues. The V gene's germline CDR1 is LGHDT and CDR2 YNNKEL (reference sequence). CDR3 nucleotides: TGTGCCAGCAGCCCTTTGGGTTATACGCAGTATTTT. Protein product: CASSPLGYTQYF.

The chain recombines TRBV21-1 with TRBJ2-7; TRBD1 is the table's D call, not checked against the DNA. TRBV21-1 is designated a pseudogene. This CDR3 is 14 amino acids long. The CDR3 region has the DNA TGTGCCAGCAGCAATCGGCAGGTCCTCTACGAGCAGTACTTC. This translates into CASSNRQVLYEQYF.

The rearrangement uses TRBV19 and TRBJ1-4, with 10 bases lining up with TRBD1. After removal of 6 bases from V and 6 bases from J, the junction contained 10 bases not matched to a gene. The germline gives CDR1 LNHDA, CDR2 SQIVND (reference sequence). This CDR3 region has 16 residues. CDR3 nucleotides: TGTGCCAGTAGCTCCCTCCGGGACAGGGGAGATGAAAAACTGTTTTTT. Translated, it gives CASSSLRDRGDEKLFF.

This chain joins TRBV7-2 and TRBJ2-2; possibly TRBD1 or TRBD2 for D (5 bases each). The CDR3 is 16 amino acids. Per the germline V gene, CDR1 is SGHTA and CDR2 is FQGNSA. V was shortened by 1 base and J by 6 bases, with 15 bases between the two germline ends. The CDR3 DNA reads TGTGCCAGCAGCTTAGGTAGACCGGGGCCGTCCGGGGAGCTGTTTTTT. Protein: CASSLGRPGPSGELFF.

This sequence joins TRBV6-1 and TRBJ1-5; D uncertain. The CDR3 contains 13 residues. Trimming took off 1 base at V and 6 bases at J, with 7 bases between the two ends. Germline V CDR1 and CDR2: MNHNS, SASEGT. In nucleotides, the CDR3 is TGTGCCAGCAGTGAAGAAAGGAGTCAGCCCCAGCATTTT. Its protein is CASSEERSQPQHF.

The V call is TRBV11-2, the J call TRBJ1-2; D is ambiguous. CDR3 length: 14 amino acids. From germline, CDR1 is SGHAT and CDR2 FQNNGV. The germline V and J ends were trimmed by 3 bases and 0 bases, with 8 bases remaining between them. CDR3 residues: CASSLGAANYGYTF. CDR3 coding DNA: TGTGCCAGCAGCTTGGGAGCAGCTAACTATGGCTACACCTTC.

CDR3 nucleotide sequence: TGTGCCAGCAGTTCGGACGGCTACGAGCAGTACTTC. Encoded protein: CASSSDGYEQYF. This chain connects TRBV28 to TRBJ2-7, with D unresolved. Germline V gives CDR1 MDHEN, CDR2 SYDVKM. V lost 4 bases and J 3 bases, leaving 7 bases between the germline ends. CDR3 size: 12 residues.

The chain has TRBV5-4 and TRBJ2-2; a weak D match, TRBD1 (5 bases). Germline V gives CDR1 SGHNT, CDR2 YYREEE (reference sequence). V lost 1 base and J 1 base, leaving 5 bases between the germline ends. The CDR3 totals 14 residues. CDR3 sequence reads: CASSLTGNTGELFF. CDR3 in DNA: TGTGCCAGCAGCTTGACAGGGAACACCGGGGAGCTGTTTTTT.

The gene calls are TRBV7-2 and TRBJ1-2; a possible D gene is TRBD1 (5 bases). The length of the CDR3 is 15 residues. Germline CDR1 SGHTA, CDR2 FQGNSA. Trimming shortened V by 1 base and J by 7 bases, and 16 bases separated the two germline ends. The CDR3 bases are TGTGCCAGCAGCTTAGGACGGTTGCCAGGGTCTGGCTACACCTTC. Amino acids: CASSLGRLPGSGYTF.